This T cell receptor beta chain was profiled in a study of PD-L1 blockade in urothelial cancer. About the study: Researchers looked at the blood 3 weeks (second dose) and 6 weeks after treatment began. The median T cell count in blood samples was more than 140,000.

Sequencing used immunoSEQ multiplex PCR; TCRdb keeps in-frame clones, though not all of them. This sample has approximately 50,000 clones; 70% to 90% occur once, and the top ten carry around 8%. CDR1 is SGHRS and CDR2 is YFSETQ in the germline V gene. This CDR3 has 14 amino acids. V was clipped by 5 bases and J by 6 bases; unmatched bases: 6. This sequence was found in a man between 60 and 70 years old with urothelial cancer. The chain carries TRBV5-1 and TRBJ2-7, with TRBD1 matching over 12 bases. Sequencing was performed on PBMCs, taken around atezolizumab (anti-PD-L1) treatment. CDR3 residues: CASRAGTGGVEQYF. In DNA form, the CDR3 reads TGCGCCAGCAGGGCCGGGACAGGGGGCGTCGAGCAGTACTTC.